The T cell receptor (beta chain) under discussion was sequenced for a study of blood T cell repertoires in COVID-19. In the study overall: Samples representing acute and convalescent COVID-19 were sourced from the United States, Italy and Spain. In each case, the material was cDNA or gDNA derived from T cells, B-cell-depleted T cells, or PBMCs.

Per the original data handling: The assay estimated nucleated cells by amplifying reference gene primers. Method: immunoSEQ multiplex PCR; TCRdb's copy keeps in-frame clones and lacks some. That table gives V, J and clone size, and the DNA gave D and trimming. The table lists 110,000 or so clones, over 80% of them singletons. This CDR3 comprises 15 residues. Per germline, CDR1 KGHSH and CDR2 LQKENI. The V gene lost 5 bases and the J gene lost 4 bases, with 18 bases spanning the gap. The source material was peripheral blood. This TCR was sampled from a woman aged 50 to 60 with acute or convalescent COVID-19. This sequence joins TRBV18 and TRBJ2-7; D possibly corresponds to TRBD2 (6 bases). The CDR3 here is CASSTLERVPYEQYF. The DNA for the CDR3 is TGTGCCAGCTCAACCCTCGAGCGGGTCCCTTACGAGCAGTACTTC.